Below are 9 T cell receptor beta chains sequenced from a single sample in a study of T cell changes during pregnancy in multiple sclerosis. Assay: immunoSEQ multiplex PCR; the TCRdb copy retains only in-frame clones and omits some. This sample has almost 65,000 clones, with about 92% found just once. The sample in question was peripheral blood, obtained in the first trimester of pregnancy. The receptors stem from a female donor with multiple sclerosis, enrolled in a pregnancy study.

The V and J genes are TRBV7-3 and TRBJ1-2, with a weak D call TRBD1 (5 bases). V dropped 3 bases and J dropped 4 bases, with 9 bases sitting between them. In germline, CDR1 is SGHTA, CDR2 FQGTGA. There are 13 residues in the CDR3. The chain's CDR3 is CASSLGGSYGYTF. The CDR3 nucleotides are TGTGCCAGCAGCTTGGGGGGGAGCTATGGCTACACCTTC.

The chain joins TRBV2 to TRBJ1-1; D is possibly TRBD1 (5 bases). Trimming removed 7 bases from V and 6 bases from J, with 12 bases in between. CDR1 and CDR2 from the germline V gene are SNHLY and FYNNEI. This CDR3 comprises 12 residues. The CDR3 DNA reads TGTGCCAGCACCCGGGGGGACTCTGAAGCTTTCTTT. Translated: CASTRGDSEAFF. Together with reference TRBV2 and TRBJ1-1, the CDR3 gives the full variable domain: EPEVTQTPSHQVTQMGQEVILRCVPISNHLYFYWYRQILGQKVEFLVSFYNNEISEKSEIFDDQFSVERPDGSNFTLKIRSTKLEDSAMYFCASTRGDSEAFFGQGTRLTVV.

The chain carries TRBV27 and TRBJ2-1, with 11 nucleotides matching TRBD1. The CDR3 is 16 residues long. Germline CDR1 reads MNHEY; CDR2 reads SMNVEV (reference sequence). Trimming took 1 base from V and 6 from J; bases not matched to a gene: 5. The CDR3 loop reads CASSLLGGTGGNEQFF. The CDR3 DNA is TGTGCCAGCAGTTTATTAGGCGGGACAGGGGGCAATGAGCAGTTCTTC.

The chain combines TRBV5-1 with TRBJ2-3; the match to TRBD2 covers 11 bases. This CDR3 contains 14 residues. The trim removed 4 bases at V and 5 bases at J, leaving 3 bases unmatched. Germline CDR1 and CDR2: SGHRS and YFSETQ. The CDR3 spells CASSLSGGVDTQYF. CDR3 nucleotides: TGCGCCAGCAGCCTTAGCGGGGGGGTAGATACGCAGTATTTT.

V is TRBV4-3 and J is TRBJ1-4; D is perhaps TRBD1 (6 bases). The CDR3 length is 17 residues. Per germline, CDR1 LGHNA and CDR2 YSLEER. The V and J ends lost 0 bases and 8 bases respectively, with 19 bases between them. The CDR3 DNA reads as TGCGCCAGCAGCCAAGATCACGGGGCAGGGGCAAGCGAAAAACTGTTTTTT. Translating it yields CASSQDHGAGASEKLFF.

The chain joins TRBV27 to TRBJ1-5; D unresolved. CDR3 length: 15 residues. Germline CDR1 and CDR2: MNHEY and SMNVEV (reference sequence). V shed 5 bases and J shed 5 bases, with 16 bases lying between them. CDR3: CASSLGAFPHQPQHF. CDR3 DNA: TGTGCCAGCAGTCTAGGTGCCTTCCCTCATCAGCCCCAGCATTTT.

V is TRBV29-1 and J is TRBJ2-1, with 8 positions matching TRBD2. Germline trimming cut 3 bases from V and 6 bases from J; bases unmatched to any gene: 7. CDR1 and CDR2 from the germline V gene are SQVTM and ANQGSEA. The CDR3 length is 14 residues. DNA of the CDR3: TGCAGCGTTGACCGGACTAGCATAGGCAATGAGCAGTTCTTC. Its translation is CSVDRTSIGNEQFF.

V is TRBV7-6 and J is TRBJ1-1, with 10 bases matching TRBD1. J was trimmed by 5 bases and V by 5 bases; bases with no gene match: 8. The germline V gene has CDR1 SGHVS and CDR2 FNYEAQ. CDR3 length equals 15 residues. For the CDR3, the DNA is TGTGCCAGCAGCAATCCCCGGACAGGGGGGACTGAAGCTTTCTTT. This codes for CASSNPRTGGTEAFF.

In its sample, this clone was seen many times. The V gene is TRBV28, the J gene TRBJ2-7; 7 bases fit TRBD2. Germline V gene lookup returns CDR1 MDHEN and CDR2 SYDVKM. The junction had 13 bases not matched to a gene; V was cut back by 8 bases and J by 6 bases. The CDR3 consists of 14 residues. CDR3 region: CASHPGGSETEQYF. In nucleotides, the CDR3 is TGTGCCAGCCATCCCGGCGGGAGTGAGACCGAGCAGTACTTC.